The rows below give T cell receptor beta chains drawn from one sample of a study of shared clonotypes between healthy human individuals. Only in-frame clones appear in the TCRdb table, and some are missing; sequencing was by immunoSEQ multiplex PCR. The sample contains about 380,000 clones, approximately 97% of which appear only once. The sample was memory CD8+ T cells sorted from blood. The receptors were sampled from a man aged 25-45 years in good health. Both conserved end residues are part of each CDR3. The order of the fields is D gene, J gene, V gene, clone size, CDR3 DNA, CDR3 protein. A D gene is named only where the DNA matches it firmly. The size field is filled for only some rows; it gives once, few, many or a size class.

TRBD2 | TRBJ2-7 | TRBV28 | - | TGTGCCAGCAGTTTATCAGGGACTAGCGGGAGTTACGAGCAGTACTTC | CASSLSGTSGSYEQYF
- | TRBJ2-1 | TRBV6-1 | - | TGTGCCAGCAGTGAAATTTTGGGTTACAATGAGCAGTTCTTC | CASSEILGYNEQFF
TRBD2 | TRBJ2-7 | TRBV10-3 | - | TGTGCCATCAGTGAGCGGACTAGCGGCTACGAGCAGTACTTC | CAISERTSGYEQYF
- | TRBJ2-1 | TRBV19 | once | TGTGCCAGTAGTATCTTTGGTGGGAGTCCCTCCTACAATGAGCAGTTCTTC | CASSIFGGSPSYNEQFF
TRBD2 | TRBJ2-1 | TRBV5-8 | - | TGTGCCAGCAGCTTGAGACTAGCGGGAGGGCCGGACAATGAGCAGTTCTTC | CASSLRLAGGPDNEQFF
- | TRBJ2-7 | TRBV27 | - | TGTGCCAGCAGCCCCCAGTTTCTAGTCGAGCAGTACTTC | CASSPQFLVEQYF
- | TRBJ2-5 | TRBV5-4 | - | TGTGCCAGCAGCTTAGCAGGGCTGGGGGAGACCCAGTACTTC | CASSLAGLGETQYF
- | TRBJ2-3 | TRBV7-2 | - | TGTGCCAGCAGCTTAGCGCAGGGGCGCAATACGCAGTATTTT | CASSLAQGRNTQYF
- | TRBJ2-7 | TRBV13 | - | TGTGCCAGCAGCCTAGGGGGGCGGAAACCCTACGAGCAGTACTTC | CASSLGGRKPYEQYF
- | TRBJ2-7 | TRBV27 | - | TGTGCCAGCAGTTTCAGGGCAGCTTACGAGCAGTACTTC | CASSFRAAYEQYF
- | TRBJ1-4 | TRBV13 | - | TGTGCCAGCAGCTTACGCATAGGTGAAAAACTGTTTTTT | CASSLRIGEKLFF
- | TRBJ1-1 | TRBV28 | - | TGTGCCAGCAGGGGGGGATTGAACACTGAAGCTTTCTTT | CASRGGLNTEAFF
TRBD2 | TRBJ2-7 | TRBV9 | once | TGTGCCAGCAGCGTAGGACTAGCGGACGAGCAGTACTTC | CASSVGLADEQYF
TRBD2 | TRBJ2-5 | TRBV5-1 | - | TGCGCCAGCAGCCGGGGGGACGGCGACTTCCAAGAGACCCAGTACTTC | CASSRGDGDFQETQYF
TRBD2 | TRBJ2-7 | TRBV27 | - | TGTGCCAGCAGTCCGTCGGGACTAGCGGGAGTAATCTACGAGCAGTACTTC | CASSPSGLAGVIYEQYF
- | TRBJ1-5 | TRBV6-1 | once | TGTGCCAGCAGTGCACGGTATAGCAATCAGCCCCAGCATTTT | CASSARYSNQPQHF
- | TRBJ1-2 | TRBV21-1 | - | TGTGCCAGCAGCAAAGCGCTTTTGTCGAGTTACCGGGACAGGGATATTCGGCTCTATGGCTACACCTTC | CASSKALLSSYRDRDIRLYGYTF
- | TRBJ2-7 | TRBV10-3 | - | TGTGCCATCACGGAGGACCCCAGAGAATACGAGCAGTACTTC | CAITEDPREYEQYF
- | TRBJ2-6 | TRBV19 | - | TGTGCCAGTAGACCTGACCGCCGGACCTCTGGGGCCAACGTCCTGACTTTC | CASRPDRRTSGANVLTF
- | TRBJ2-1 | TRBV19 | - | TGTGCCAGTACCGTAGGGTCCCCCTCCTACAATGAGCAGTTCTTC | CASTVGSPSYNEQFF
TRBD2 | TRBJ2-1 | TRBV10-1 | - | TGCGCCAGCAGACCCCGGACTAGCGGGAGGACCTACAATGAGCAGTTCTTC | CASRPRTSGRTYNEQFF
- | TRBJ1-2 | TRBV7-9 | - | TGTGCCAGCAGCCCCCATTCGAGGGGCTACACCTTC | CASSPHSRGYTF
- | TRBJ2-4 | TRBV5-8 | - | TGTGCCAGCAGCTTGGGGAGTGGGGGCAGATCCGCCAAAAACATTCAGTACTTC | CASSLGSGGRSAKNIQYF
- | TRBJ2-7 | TRBV30 | - | TGTGCCTGGGGAAGACAGCCCCTCGTCGAGCAGTACTTC | CAWGRQPLVEQYF
TRBD2 | TRBJ2-1 | TRBV19 | - | TGTGCCAGTAGTATGAGTAGCGGGAGGGCCTATTCAAATGAGCAGTTCTTC | CASSMSSGRAYSNEQFF
- | TRBJ1-2 | TRBV25-1 | - | TGTGCCAGCAGTGAATGGGACTATGGCTACACCTTC | CASSEWDYGYTF
- | TRBJ2-7 | TRBV5-1 | - | TGCGCCAGCAGCGCCGCCCCCTACGAGCAGTACTTC | CASSAAPYEQYF
- | TRBJ1-5 | TRBV19 | - | TGTGCCAGTAGTATAGGACACAATCAGCCCCAGCATTTT | CASSIGHNQPQHF
- | TRBJ1-4 | TRBV7-9 | - | TGTGCCAGCAGCTTATATGGTGGGGAAAAACTGTTTTTT | CASSLYGGEKLFF